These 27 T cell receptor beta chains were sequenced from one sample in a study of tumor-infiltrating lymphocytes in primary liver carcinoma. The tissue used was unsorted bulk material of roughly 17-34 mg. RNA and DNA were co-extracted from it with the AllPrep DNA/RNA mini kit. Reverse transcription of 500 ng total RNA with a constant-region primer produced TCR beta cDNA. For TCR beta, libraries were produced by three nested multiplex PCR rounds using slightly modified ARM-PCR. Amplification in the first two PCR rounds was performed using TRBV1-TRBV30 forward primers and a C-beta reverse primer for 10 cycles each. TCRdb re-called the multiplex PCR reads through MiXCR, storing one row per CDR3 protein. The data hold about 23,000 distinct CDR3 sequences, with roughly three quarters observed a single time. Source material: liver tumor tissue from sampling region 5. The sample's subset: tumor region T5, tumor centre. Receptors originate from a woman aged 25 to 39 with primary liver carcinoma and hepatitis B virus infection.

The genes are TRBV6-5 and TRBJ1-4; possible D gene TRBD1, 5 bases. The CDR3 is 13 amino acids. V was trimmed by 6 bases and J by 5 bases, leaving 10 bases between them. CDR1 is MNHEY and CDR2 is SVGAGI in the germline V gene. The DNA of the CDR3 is TGTGCCAGCAGAGACAGCTGGAATGAAAAACTGTTTTTT. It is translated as CASRDSWNEKLFF.

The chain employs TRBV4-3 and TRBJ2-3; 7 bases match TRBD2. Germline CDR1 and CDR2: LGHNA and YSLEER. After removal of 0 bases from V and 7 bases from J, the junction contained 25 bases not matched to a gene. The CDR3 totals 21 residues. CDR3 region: CASSQDPLTSAMAVTTYTQYF. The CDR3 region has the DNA TGCGCCAGCAGCCAAGACCCCTTAACTAGCGCGATGGCGGTGACGACATATACGCAGTATTTT.

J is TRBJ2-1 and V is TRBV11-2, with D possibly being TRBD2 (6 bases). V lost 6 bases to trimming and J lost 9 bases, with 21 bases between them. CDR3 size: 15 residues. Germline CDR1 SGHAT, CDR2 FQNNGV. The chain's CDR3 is CASRFYLARSVEQFF. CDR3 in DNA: TGTGCCAGCAGATTCTACCTAGCGAGATCGGTTGAGCAGTTCTTC.

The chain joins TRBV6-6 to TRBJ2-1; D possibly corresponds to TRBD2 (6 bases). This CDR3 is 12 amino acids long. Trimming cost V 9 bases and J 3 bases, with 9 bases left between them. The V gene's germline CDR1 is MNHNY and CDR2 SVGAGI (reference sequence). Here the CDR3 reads CASLASYNEQFF. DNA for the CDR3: TGTGCCAGTCTAGCGAGCTACAATGAGCAGTTCTTC.

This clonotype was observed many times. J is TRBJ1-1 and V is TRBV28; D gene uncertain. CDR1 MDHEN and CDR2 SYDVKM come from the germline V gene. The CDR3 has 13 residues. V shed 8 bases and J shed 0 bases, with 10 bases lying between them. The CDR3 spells CASGSGLNTEAFF. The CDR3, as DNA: TGTGCCAGCGGATCCGGACTGAACACTGAAGCTTTCTTT.

CDR3: CASCVEGHLPPTDTQYF. In DNA, the CDR3 is TGTGCCAGCTGTGTAGAGGGACACCTTCCACCCACAGATACGCAGTATTTT. This rearrangement joins TRBV5-4 to TRBJ2-3; D is possibly TRBD1 (6 bases). Trimming pared 7 bases from V and 2 bases from J, leaving 23 bases between. Germline V lookup: CDR1 SGHNT, CDR2 YYREEE (reference sequence). CDR3 length equals 17 residues.

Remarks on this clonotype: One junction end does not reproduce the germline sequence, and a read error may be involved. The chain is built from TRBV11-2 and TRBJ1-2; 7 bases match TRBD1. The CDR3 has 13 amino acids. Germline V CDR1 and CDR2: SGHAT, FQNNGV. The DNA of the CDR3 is TGTGCCAGCGGCCCCCGACAGGGAAGCGGCTGCATCTTC. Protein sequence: CASGPRQGSGCIF.

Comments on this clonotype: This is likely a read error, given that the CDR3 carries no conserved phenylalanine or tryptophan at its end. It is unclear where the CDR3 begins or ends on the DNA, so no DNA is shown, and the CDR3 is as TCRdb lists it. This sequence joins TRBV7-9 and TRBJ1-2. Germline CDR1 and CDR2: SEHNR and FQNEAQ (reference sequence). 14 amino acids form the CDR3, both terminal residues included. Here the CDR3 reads CASNAGSGNYGYIV.

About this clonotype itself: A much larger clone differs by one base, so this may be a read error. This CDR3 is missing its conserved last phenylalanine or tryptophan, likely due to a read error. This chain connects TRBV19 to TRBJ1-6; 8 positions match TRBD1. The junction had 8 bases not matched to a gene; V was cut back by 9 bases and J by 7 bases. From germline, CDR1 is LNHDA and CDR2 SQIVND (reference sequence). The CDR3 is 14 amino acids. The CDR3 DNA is TGTGCCAGCTCGGACAGGGTGGGCAATTCACCCCTCCACTAT. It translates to CASSDRVGNSPLHY.

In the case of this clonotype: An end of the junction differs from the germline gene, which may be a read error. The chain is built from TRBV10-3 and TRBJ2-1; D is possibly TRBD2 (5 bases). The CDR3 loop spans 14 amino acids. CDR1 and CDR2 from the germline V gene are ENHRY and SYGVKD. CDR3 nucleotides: TGTGCCAGCAGTCCCGCGGCGACCCGGGATGAGCAGCTCTTC. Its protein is CASSPAATRDEQLF.

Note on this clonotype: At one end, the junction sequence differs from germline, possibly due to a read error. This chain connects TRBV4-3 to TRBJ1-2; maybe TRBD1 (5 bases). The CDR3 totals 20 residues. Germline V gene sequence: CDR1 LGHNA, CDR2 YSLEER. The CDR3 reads CASIQGEGRGRTPTNYGYTF. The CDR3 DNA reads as TGCGCCAGCATCCAAGGCGAAGGAAGGGGCAGGACACCTACTAACTATGGCTACACCTTC.

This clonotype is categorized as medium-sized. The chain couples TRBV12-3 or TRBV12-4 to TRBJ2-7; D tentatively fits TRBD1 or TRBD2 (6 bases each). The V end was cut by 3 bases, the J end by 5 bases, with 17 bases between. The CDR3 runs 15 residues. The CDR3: CASSFRGQGNHEQYF. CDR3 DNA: TGTGCCAGCAGTTTTCGGGGGCAGGGTAATCACGAGCAGTACTTC.

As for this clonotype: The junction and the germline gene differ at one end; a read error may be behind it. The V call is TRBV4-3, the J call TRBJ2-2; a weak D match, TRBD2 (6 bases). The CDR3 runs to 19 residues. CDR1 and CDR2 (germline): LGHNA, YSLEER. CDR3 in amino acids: CASSVLAGGPRSSTGELLF. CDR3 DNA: TGCGCCAGCAGCGTACTAGCTGGAGGGCCCCGTTCGAGCACCGGGGAGCTGTTATTT.

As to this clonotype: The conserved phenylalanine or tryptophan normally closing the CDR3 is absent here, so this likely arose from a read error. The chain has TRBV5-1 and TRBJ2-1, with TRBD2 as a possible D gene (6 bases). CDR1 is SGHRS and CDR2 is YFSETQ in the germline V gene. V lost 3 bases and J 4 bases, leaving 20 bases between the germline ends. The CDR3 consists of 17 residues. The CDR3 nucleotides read TGCGCCAGCAGCTGGGACGCGGGATACTCAACTTACAATGAGCAGTTCTCC. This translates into CASSWDAGYSTYNEQFS.

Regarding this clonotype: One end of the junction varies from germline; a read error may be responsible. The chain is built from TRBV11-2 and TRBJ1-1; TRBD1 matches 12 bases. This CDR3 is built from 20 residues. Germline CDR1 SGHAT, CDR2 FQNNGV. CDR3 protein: CASSARDRGRKRWINTEAFF. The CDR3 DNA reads TGTGCCAGCAGCGCCCGGGACAGGGGGCGCAAGAGGTGGATTAACACTGAGGCTTTCTTT.

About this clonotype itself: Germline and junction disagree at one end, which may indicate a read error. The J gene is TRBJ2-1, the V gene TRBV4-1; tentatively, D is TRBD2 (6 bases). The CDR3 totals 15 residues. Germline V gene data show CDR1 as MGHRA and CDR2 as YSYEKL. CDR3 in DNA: TGCACCAGCAACCAAGATGGTCTAGCGAGGGATGAGCAGTTTTTC. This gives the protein CTSNQDGLARDEQFF.

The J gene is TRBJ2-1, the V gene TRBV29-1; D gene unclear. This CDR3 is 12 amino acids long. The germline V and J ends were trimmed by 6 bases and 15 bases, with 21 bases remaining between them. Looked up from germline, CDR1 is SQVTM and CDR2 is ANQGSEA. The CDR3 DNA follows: TGCAGCGTCGTGGGTGGGGAAGGCCGAACGTTCTTC. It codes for CSVVGGEGRTFF.

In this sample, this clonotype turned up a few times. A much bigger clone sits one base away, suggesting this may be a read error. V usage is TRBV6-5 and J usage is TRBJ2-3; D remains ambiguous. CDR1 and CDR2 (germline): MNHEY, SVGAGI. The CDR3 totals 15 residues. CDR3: CASSYSYGGSDTQCF. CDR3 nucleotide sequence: TGTGCCAGCAGTTACTCTTACGGCGGCTCAGATACGCAGTGTTTT.

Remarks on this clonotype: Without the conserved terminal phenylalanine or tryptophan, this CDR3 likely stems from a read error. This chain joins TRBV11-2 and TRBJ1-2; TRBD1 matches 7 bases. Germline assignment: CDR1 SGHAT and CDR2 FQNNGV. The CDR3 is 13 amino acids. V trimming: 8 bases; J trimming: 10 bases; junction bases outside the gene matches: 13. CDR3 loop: CASGPRQGSDYTL. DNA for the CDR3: TGTGCCAGCGGCCCCCGACAGGGAAGCGACTACACCCTC.

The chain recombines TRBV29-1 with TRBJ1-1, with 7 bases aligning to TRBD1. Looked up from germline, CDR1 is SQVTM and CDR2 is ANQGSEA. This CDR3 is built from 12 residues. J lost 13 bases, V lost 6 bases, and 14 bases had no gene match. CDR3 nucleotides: TGCAGCGTCGTGACAGGGAGCACTAAAGTTTTCTTT. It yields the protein CSVVTGSTKVFF.

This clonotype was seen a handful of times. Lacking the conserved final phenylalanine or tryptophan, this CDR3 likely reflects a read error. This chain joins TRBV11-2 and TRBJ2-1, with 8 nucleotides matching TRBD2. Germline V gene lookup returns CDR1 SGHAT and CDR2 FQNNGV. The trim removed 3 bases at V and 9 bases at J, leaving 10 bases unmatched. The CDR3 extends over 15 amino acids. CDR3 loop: CASSFDIAGSFEQFS. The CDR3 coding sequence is TGTGCCAGCAGCTTCGACATAGCGGGATCGTTTGAGCAGTTCTCC.

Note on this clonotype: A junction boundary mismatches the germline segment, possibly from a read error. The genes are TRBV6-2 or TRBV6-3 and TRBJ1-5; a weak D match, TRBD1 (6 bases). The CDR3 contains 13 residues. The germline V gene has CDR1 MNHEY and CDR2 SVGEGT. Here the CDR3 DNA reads TGTGCCAACAGTTGCCGGGACAAACAGCCCCAGCATTTT. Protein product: CANSCRDKQPQHF.

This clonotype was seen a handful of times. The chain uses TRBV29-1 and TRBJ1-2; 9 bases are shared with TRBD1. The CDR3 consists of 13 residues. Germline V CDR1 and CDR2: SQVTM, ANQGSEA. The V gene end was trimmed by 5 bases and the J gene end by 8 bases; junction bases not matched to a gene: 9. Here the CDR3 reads CSVTPWTGEGYTF. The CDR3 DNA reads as TGCAGCGTTACGCCTTGGACAGGGGAAGGCTACACCTTC.

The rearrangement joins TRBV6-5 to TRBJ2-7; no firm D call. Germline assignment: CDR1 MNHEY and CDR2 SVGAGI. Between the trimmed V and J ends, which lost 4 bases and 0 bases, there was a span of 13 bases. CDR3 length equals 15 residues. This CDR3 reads CASSCEDGSSYEQYF. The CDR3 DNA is TGTGCCAGCAGTTGCGAGGACGGCAGCTCCTACGAGCAGTACTTC.

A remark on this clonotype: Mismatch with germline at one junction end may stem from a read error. CDR3 nucleotides: TGTACCAGCAGGGAAGGGATTGCCCCCCTTTCACCCCTCCACTTT. As protein: CTSREGIAPLSPLHF. This chain links TRBV6-5 with TRBJ1-6; D may be TRBD1 (5 bases). Germline V gives CDR1 MNHEY, CDR2 SVGAGI. This CDR3 region has 15 residues.

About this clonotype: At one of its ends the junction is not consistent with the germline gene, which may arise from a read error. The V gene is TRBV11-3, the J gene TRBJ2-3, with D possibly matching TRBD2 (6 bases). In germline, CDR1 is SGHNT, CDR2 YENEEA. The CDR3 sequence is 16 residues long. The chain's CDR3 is CASNLGSGRGTDTQYF. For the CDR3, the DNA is TGTGCCAGCAACTTAGGGAGCGGGCGAGGCACAGATACGCAGTATTTT.

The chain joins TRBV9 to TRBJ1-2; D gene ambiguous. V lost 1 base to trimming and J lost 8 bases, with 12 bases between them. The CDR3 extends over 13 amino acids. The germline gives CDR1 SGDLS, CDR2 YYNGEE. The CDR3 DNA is TGTGCCAGCAGCGTACAGCTCCTGGGAGGCTACACCTTC. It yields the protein CASSVQLLGGYTF.